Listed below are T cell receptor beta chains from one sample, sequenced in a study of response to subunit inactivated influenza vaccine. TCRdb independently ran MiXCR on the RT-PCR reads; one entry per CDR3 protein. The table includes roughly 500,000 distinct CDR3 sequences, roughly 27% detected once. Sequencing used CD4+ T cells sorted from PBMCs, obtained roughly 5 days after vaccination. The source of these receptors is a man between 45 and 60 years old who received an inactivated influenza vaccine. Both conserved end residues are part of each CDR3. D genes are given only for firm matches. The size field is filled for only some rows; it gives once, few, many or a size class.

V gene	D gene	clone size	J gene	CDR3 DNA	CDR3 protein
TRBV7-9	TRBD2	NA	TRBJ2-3	TGTGCCAGCAGCGGAGCGGGGGGGCCCCCAGATACGCAGTATTTT	CASSGAGGPPDTQYF
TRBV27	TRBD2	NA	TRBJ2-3	TGTGCCAGCACTGGGGGGACTAGCGGGAGGGCCACAGATACGCAGTATTTT	CASTGGTSGRATDTQYF
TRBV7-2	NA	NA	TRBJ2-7	TGTGCCAGCAGCTTAGCCTACGGGACCACCTACGAGCAGTACTTC	CASSLAYGTTYEQYF
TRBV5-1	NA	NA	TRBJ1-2	TGCGCCAGCAGCTTGGCACCGGAGTTCGGCTACACCTTC	CASSLAPEFGYTF
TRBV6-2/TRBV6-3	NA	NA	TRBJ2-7	TGTGCCAGCAGTTACTCGTCAATGCGGTCTACCTACGAGCAGTACTTC	CASSYSSMRSTYEQYF
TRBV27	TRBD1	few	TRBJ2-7	TGTGCCAGCAGTACGACAGGGATAGGGGGTTTTTACGAGCAGTACTTC	CASSTTGIGGFYEQYF
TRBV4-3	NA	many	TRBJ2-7	TGCGCCAGCAGCCAAGGAATCACCTACGAGCAGTACTTC	CASSQGITYEQYF
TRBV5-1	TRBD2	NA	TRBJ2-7	TGCGCCAGCAGCAGCACTAGCGGGAGGTTCTACGAGCAGTACTTC	CASSSTSGRFYEQYF
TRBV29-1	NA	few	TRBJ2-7	TGCAGCGTTGACTCGTCCACTCCTAACGAGCAGTACTTC	CSVDSSTPNEQYF
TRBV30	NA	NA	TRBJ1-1	TGTGCCTGGAGTGTCCGGGTGGACACTGAAGCTTTCTTT	CAWSVRVDTEAFF
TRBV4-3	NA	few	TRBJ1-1	TGCGCCAGCAGCCCAGGACGGCAGCTCACTGAAGCTTTCTTT	CASSPGRQLTEAFF
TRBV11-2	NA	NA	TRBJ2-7	TGTGCCAGCAGCTTACGGAACCAGGGTTATTTCTACGAGCAGTACTTC	CASSLRNQGYFYEQYF
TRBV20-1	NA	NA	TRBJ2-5	TGCAGTGCTAGAGTGGGGGGTCGGGAGACCCAGTACTTC	CSARVGGRETQYF
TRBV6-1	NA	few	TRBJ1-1	TGTGCCAGCAAGAACCTCGGTGGGACTGAAGCTTTCTTT	CASKNLGGTEAFF
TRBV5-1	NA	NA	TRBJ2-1	TGCGCCAGCAGCTTGGCCGGACAGATTAACAATGAGCAGTTCTTC	CASSLAGQINNEQFF